One T cell receptor beta chain is described in this entry. Its specific antigen is unknown. Within one base of it there is no much larger clone, and no base qualities were kept. This entry belongs to a study of T cells and copy number aberrations in small-cell lung cancer (dated by TCRdb to 2020 to 2022). About the full investigation: TCR repertoire sequencing was paired with whole-exome sequencing of the same tumor regions to relate T cell metrics to mutations and copy number aberrations. Tumor TCR data existed for 17 patients, and about 15 patients had TCR data from both tumor tissue and normal tissue.

Results and caveats for the whole study, not just this receptor: A small sample size, resulting from surgical resection being uncommon in small-cell lung cancer, limited the study, and the findings need validation. Lower T-cell density, richness and clonality were observed in tumors than in adjacent lung tissue, although the difference in density was not significant. Every specimen was formalin-fixed paraffin-embedded tissue, a material known to introduce sequencing artifacts.

Using multiplexed V- and J-gene primers, the immunoSEQ hsTCRB Kit amplified TCR-beta CDR3 regions from genomic DNA. Unique DNA barcodes were added in a second PCR, and the samples were pooled together with a negative control and a positive control. The pooled TCR-beta libraries were sequenced using a 150-cycle paired-end protocol on an Illumina MiSeq. The authors' analysis ran thus. Raw sequencing data were processed by Adaptive Biotechnologies into a report containing normalized, annotated TCR-beta repertoires. T-cell density was computed as TCR-beta templates normalized to usable DNA, which was estimated by amplifying housekeeping genes. Richness counted unique rearrangements, and clonality was defined as 1 minus Pielou's evenness. TCRdb provides this immuneACCESS table in a form limited to in-frame rearrangements. Some clones are lacking; in checked studies, under half of them reflect an unresolved V gene, and why the rest are absent is not known. V, J and clone size are taken as reported in that table, and D and trimming were inferred from the DNA itself. The sample contains roughly 1,600 clones, roughly four fifths of them found a single time. The ten most abundant clones make up over 6% of the sample.

For CDR1 and CDR2, the germline V gene lists SGHDN and FVKESK. Trimming removed 1 base from V and 1 base from J; the gene matches leave 6 bases unexplained. The CDR3 holds 16 amino acids from the cysteine to the phenylalanine. Only the CDR3 DNA stays, 48 bases, in frame from base 1. The donors were limited-stage small-cell lung cancer patients whose surgical resection took place in Hangzhou, China, between about 2007 and 2020. Every donor underwent upfront surgery with no preoperative chemotherapy or radiotherapy, and no donor received immunotherapy either before or after surgery. Each of the 20 or so patients in the sequenced cohort was a smoker or a heavy second-hand smoker. Adjacent normal lung was taken at least 2 cm away from the tumor margin, and two pathologists confirmed by morphology that the adjacent normal lung was free of malignant cells. To characterize heterogeneity of the T cell repertoire, the study applied multi-region TCR-beta sequencing to resected limited-stage small-cell lung cancers and to tumor-adjacent lung tissue. Genomic DNA was extracted from FFPE tissue using the AllPrep DNA/RNA FFPE Kit (Qiagen).

The chain was built from TRBV14 and TRBJ2-5, and 7 junction bases match TRBD2. This sequence was found in a man aged 55 to 69 with small cell lung cancer. The specimen sequenced was normal tissue next to the tumor. The CDR3 sequence is CASSQGRGGSQETQYF. The nucleotide sequence reads as follows: TGTGCCAGCAGCCAAGGGCGCGGGGGTTCCCAAGAGACCCAGTACTTC.